This T cell receptor (beta chain) was sequenced in a study of PD-1 blockade in classical Hodgkin lymphoma. Germline V lookup: CDR1 SGDLS, CDR2 YYNGEE. The germline V and J ends were trimmed by 0 bases and 2 bases, with 16 bases remaining between them. CDR3 length: 17 residues. Regarding time point: cycle 4 day 1 (C4D1), after 5 to 7 weeks of nivolumab. Every patient was affected by relapse after autologous stem cell transplantation, while exposure to brentuximab vedotin was not uniform. TCRdb's copy holds only in-frame clones and misses some; the assay was immunoSEQ multiplex PCR. The table shows around 90,000 clones, with around 80% occurring only once.

Source: peripheral blood mononuclear cells (PBMCs), taken before the fourth cycle of nivolumab. This chain joins TRBV9 and TRBJ2-3; D is perhaps TRBD1 (6 bases). This sequence originates from a human donor with classical Hodgkin lymphoma. The CDR3 coding sequence is TGTGCCAGCAGCGTAGGATTGGGACAAGCCTACACAGATACGCAGTATTTT. Its translation: CASSVGLGQAYTDTQYF.